This TCR beta chain came from a study of blood T cell repertoires in COVID-19. Study details: The United States, Italy and Spain supplied acute and convalescent COVID-19 samples. In each case, the material was cDNA or gDNA derived from T cells, B-cell-depleted T cells, or PBMCs.

The study recruited people aged roughly 18 to 100 years across about 25 US areas. Resolution of symptoms, clearance, or two negative PCRs was present in recovered Cohort 3 donors. The length of the CDR3 is 14 residues. The V end lost 0 bases, the J end lost 1 base, and 7 bases lay between the germline ends. Germline V gene lookup returns CDR1 SGHDT and CDR2 YYEEEE. TCRdb's copy holds only in-frame clones and misses some; the assay was immunoSEQ multiplex PCR. The sample carries over 150,000 clones, more than 80% recorded once. The sequence derives from a man aged 35 to 55 who had recovered from COVID-19. Source material: PBMCs or T cells enriched from blood (not recorded which). This chain connects TRBV5-6 to TRBJ1-1; the D is unclear. CDR3 bases: TGTGCCAGCAGCTTGGCAAACAGGAACACTGAAGCTTTCTTT. This encodes CASSLANRNTEAFF.